In this sample, the clone carrying this T cell receptor (beta chain) turned up many times. The antigen remains undetermined. This specimen comes from a study of response to subunit inactivated influenza vaccine. Whole-study findings and limits: It was suggested by the authors that few new T cells are recruited by each seasonal influenza vaccination.

MiXCR was run by TCRdb on the RT-PCR reads, yielding one entry per CDR3 protein. The sample includes around 190,000 distinct CDR3 sequences, about 10% seen only once; the top ten take under 13%. Trimming pared 3 bases from V and 4 bases from J, leaving 9 bases between. The CDR3 is made up of 13 amino acids. Germline CDR1 is SGHTA and CDR2 is FQGNSA. The TCR sequence derives from a man aged 50 to 60 who received an inactivated influenza vaccine. This chain uses TRBV7-2 with TRBJ1-2; tentatively, D is TRBD1 (6 bases). The sequences come from non-naive T cells sorted from PBMCs, collected on the day of vaccination. DNA for the CDR3: TGTGCCAGCAGCTTGACAGGTTCCTATGGCTACACCTTC. Translating it yields CASSLTGSYGYTF.